Reported below is one TCR beta chain. Its antigen is not known. The data were obtained in a study of cytomegalovirus exposure and HLA in healthy donors. Study-wide results and limits: In most subjects, TCR beta sequences reportedly gave accurate predictions of HLA-A and HLA-B alleles.

V lost 5 bases and J lost 2, with 17 bases in between. This CDR3 comprises 16 residues. Germline assignment: CDR1 SEHNR and CDR2 FQNEAQ (reference sequence). With 60 Vbeta and 13 Jbeta primers, the PCR was carried out. The protocol was immunoSEQ multiplex PCR, while the TCRdb copy is restricted to in-frame clones and leaves out a portion. The table shows about 150,000 clones, with 65% to 80% occurring only once. Sequenced sample: PBMCs. The chain couples TRBV7-9 to TRBJ2-3; possible D gene TRBD1, 6 bases. This sequence was found in a male donor in good health and CMV-seronegative. The CDR3 here is CASSPTRTEVTDTQYF. The CDR3 bases are TGTGCCAGCAGCCCCACTCGGACAGAGGTCACAGATACGCAGTATTTT.